This TCR beta chain was captured in a study of CD8 T cells in Susac syndrome. Matching for age and sex applied to the controls, who were healthy donors. RNA totalling about 0.45 to 1 ug underwent reverse transcription with random hexamers. Each CDR3 protein gets one entry after TCRdb re-called the immunoSEQ multiplex PCR reads with MiXCR. Of roughly 150,000 distinct CDR3 sequences listed, 93% are singletons. CDR1 and CDR2 from the germline V gene are SGHDN and FVKESK. V was cut by 1 base and J by 6 bases, with 14 bases left in between. This CDR3 contains 15 residues. This clonotype was obtained from a human donor in good health. Material for sequencing was CD4+ T cells from PBMCs. The genes are TRBV14 and TRBJ2-3; D possibly corresponds to TRBD2 (6 bases). The CDR3 protein is CASSQAVGGLDTQYF. Here the CDR3 DNA reads TGTGCCAGCAGCCAAGCCGTGGGGGGTTTGGATACGCAGTATTTT.